These 13 T cell receptor beta chains came from one sample sequenced in a study of blood T cell repertoires in COVID-19. Profiled with immunoSEQ multiplex PCR; TCRdb holds only in-frame clones, not every one. The data contain about 170,000 clones, less than 90% of them seen just once; the ten biggest clones take up around 7%. The sample consisted of PBMCs or T cells enriched from blood (not recorded which). Receptors were obtained from a woman between 50 and 59 years old who had recovered from COVID-19.

The chain uses TRBV2 and TRBJ2-3; D not resolved. The CDR3 spans 11 residues. V was shortened by 8 bases and J by 2 bases, with 5 bases between the two germline ends. From germline, CDR1 is SNHLY and CDR2 FYNNEI. CDR3 DNA: TGTGCCAGCGCAGTCACAGATACGCAGTATTTT. Protein product: CASAVTDTQYF.

This rearrangement joins TRBV15 to TRBJ2-3, with TRBD2 matching 9 bases. The germline V gene encodes CDR1 LNHNV and CDR2 YYDKDF (reference sequence). V lost 3 bases, J lost 2 bases, and 3 bases stayed unmatched. The CDR3 is 15 amino acids. The chain's CDR3 is CATSRRTSATDTQYF. Written as DNA, the CDR3 is TGTGCCACCAGCAGGCGGACTAGCGCCACAGATACGCAGTATTTT.

This clone has only one observation. The chain is built from TRBV5-1 and TRBJ1-5; the D gene is possibly TRBD1 (5 bases). The germline V gene has CDR1 SGHRS and CDR2 YFSETQ. V was trimmed by 0 bases and J by 1 base, leaving 11 bases between them. The CDR3 totals 16 residues. CDR3 DNA: TGCGCCAGCAGCTTGGAAGGAGGGGTGAGCAATCAGCCCCAGCATTTT. Its protein product is CASSLEGGVSNQPQHF.

The J gene is TRBJ2-7, the V gene TRBV10-3; 11 bases line up with TRBD1. J gave up 4 bases and V 2 bases, and 4 bases lay outside the gene matches. Germline lookup yields CDR1 ENHRY and CDR2 SYGVKD. The CDR3 covers 15 residues. DNA for the CDR3: TGTGCCATCAGTGAGGGGGGGACAGGGGGATACGAGCAGTACTTC. Protein product: CAISEGGTGGYEQYF.

This clone was recorded once. V and J are TRBV13 and TRBJ2-7; the match to TRBD2 covers 14 bases. From germline, CDR1 is PRHDT and CDR2 FYEKMQ (reference sequence). The V and J ends lost 5 bases and 3 bases, in that order; junction bases with no gene match: 9. This CDR3 is 17 amino acids long. The CDR3 coding sequence is TGTGCCAGCAGCATCGGGACTAGCGGGAGCTACCTCTACGAGCAGTACTTC. Translated, it gives CASSIGTSGSYLYEQYF.

This clone was seen once. The chain uses TRBV24-1 and TRBJ1-1; the match to TRBD1 covers 9 bases. CDR3 length: 15 residues. Trimming removed 5 bases from V and 7 bases from J; junction bases left unmatched: 10. Per the germline V gene, CDR1 is KGHDR and CDR2 is SFDVKD. The CDR3 protein is CATSGAQGAVVEAFF. The CDR3 region has the DNA TGTGCCACCAGTGGTGCACAGGGGGCAGTGGTTGAAGCTTTCTTT.

This clone was counted only a few times. The rearrangement uses TRBV7-2 and TRBJ2-3; D possibly corresponds to TRBD1 (7 bases). Germline CDR1 reads SGHTA; CDR2 reads FQGNSA. The CDR3 spans 14 residues. Trimming left V 5 bases short and J 1 base short, with 10 bases between. The CDR3 nucleotides read TGTGCCAGCAGCCGCAGGGGGGGCACAGATACGCAGTATTTT. Translating gives CASSRRGGTDTQYF.

J is TRBJ2-1 and V is TRBV24-1; maybe TRBD2 (6 bases). The CDR3 length is 15 residues. Germline V gene lookup returns CDR1 KGHDR and CDR2 SFDVKD. The V end lost 2 bases, the J end lost 6 bases, and 13 bases lay between the germline ends. The CDR3 DNA is TGTGCCACCAGTGATTCAGGAAGGGGAGGCAATGAGCAGTTCTTC. It is translated as CATSDSGRGGNEQFF.

This sequence joins TRBV27 and TRBJ2-7, with 7 bases aligning to TRBD1. V gave up 5 bases and J gave up 6 bases; unmatched junction bases: 10. Germline values: CDR1 MNHEY, CDR2 SMNVEV (reference sequence). The CDR3 runs to 14 residues. Written as DNA, the CDR3 is TGTGCCAGCAGTACGGGACAGCGAGTCGGCGAGCAGTACTTC. Protein: CASSTGQRVGEQYF.

V and J are TRBV7-8 and TRBJ2-1, with 9 bases aligning to TRBD2. There are 17 residues in the CDR3. The germline V gene encodes CDR1 SGHVS and CDR2 FQNEAQ. Germline trimming cut 3 bases from V and 4 bases from J; bases unmatched to any gene: 10. This CDR3 is CASSFPPRAGGYNEQFF. The CDR3 DNA follows: TGTGCCAGCAGCTTTCCCCCCCGAGCGGGAGGATACAATGAGCAGTTCTTC.

The chain uses TRBV5-4 and TRBJ2-2; 12 bases agree with TRBD2. V lost 3 bases and J lost 4; bases outside the gene matches: 10. The CDR3 runs 18 residues. Germline V CDR1 and CDR2: SGHNT, YYREEE (reference sequence). CDR3 residues: CASSSGLAGGPGTGELFF. The CDR3 DNA follows: TGTGCCAGCAGCTCCGGGCTAGCGGGAGGGCCGGGCACCGGGGAGCTGTTTTTT.

The chain is built from TRBV18 and TRBJ2-1; 8 bases match TRBD2. The J segment lost 4 bases and the V segment lost 3 bases, leaving 8 bases of the junction unmatched. CDR3 length: 16 amino acids. Germline CDR1 reads KGHSH; CDR2 reads LQKENI. CDR3 nucleotides: TGTGCCAGCTCACCGGGGCGTAGCGGGGAATACAATGAGCAGTTCTTC. Translating gives CASSPGRSGEYNEQFF.

CDR3 in DNA: TGTGCCAGCAGCTTGGCCGGGGGGGTTGGTACCTACAATGAGCAGTTCTTC. Protein: CASSLAGGVGTYNEQFF. The chain couples TRBV5-5 to TRBJ2-1, with 8 bases that match TRBD2. Trimming took 0 bases from V and 2 from J; bases not matched to a gene: 7. The germline V gene encodes CDR1 SGHKS and CDR2 YYEKEE (reference sequence). The CDR3 is made up of 17 amino acids.